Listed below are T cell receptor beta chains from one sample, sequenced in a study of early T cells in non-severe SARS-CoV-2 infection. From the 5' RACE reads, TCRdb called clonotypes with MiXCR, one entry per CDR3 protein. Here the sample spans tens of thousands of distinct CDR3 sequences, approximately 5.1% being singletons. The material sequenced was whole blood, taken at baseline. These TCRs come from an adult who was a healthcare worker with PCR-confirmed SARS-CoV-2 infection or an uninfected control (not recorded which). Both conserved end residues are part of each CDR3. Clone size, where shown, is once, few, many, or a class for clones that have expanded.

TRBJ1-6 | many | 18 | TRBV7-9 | CASSLGQPGQGFNSPLHF
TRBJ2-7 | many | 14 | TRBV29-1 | CSVGGLGASYEQYF
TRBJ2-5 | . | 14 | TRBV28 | CASSSPGQSETQYF
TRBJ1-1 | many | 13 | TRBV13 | CASSSRVWTEAFF
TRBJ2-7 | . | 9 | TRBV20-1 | CRTGTYLNF
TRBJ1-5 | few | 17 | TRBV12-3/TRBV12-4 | CASSILTGSPSNQPQHF
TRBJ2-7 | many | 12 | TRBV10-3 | CAISEASYEQYF
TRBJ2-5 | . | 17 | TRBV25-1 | CASSDPSPQGAQETQYF
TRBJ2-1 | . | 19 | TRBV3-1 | CASSQDHFLLAGEVDEQFF
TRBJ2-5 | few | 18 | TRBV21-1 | CASSKKASSGGPQETQYF